The source of this T cell receptor (beta chain) is a study of blood T cell repertoires in COVID-19. Study information: Some COVID-19 samples were acute and others convalescent; all came from the United States, Italy and Spain. Sources were T cells, B-cell-depleted T cells, or PBMCs; the material itself was cDNA or gDNA.

As handled by the study authors: Amplified reference gene primers provided the basis for estimating nucleated cell counts. TCRdb keeps only in-frame clones here, not all; method: immunoSEQ multiplex PCR. The V and J calls and clone size were taken over from that table, and D and trimming were inferred from the DNA. The sample lists 37,000 or so clones, around nine tenths occurring once. Germline lookup yields CDR1 KGHDR and CDR2 SFDVKD. The CDR3 has 16 amino acids. V was pared by 4 bases and J by 2 bases, with 13 bases between. The V gene is TRBV24-1, the J gene TRBJ2-2; TRBD2 might be the D (6 bases). Sequenced material: peripheral blood. The TCR comes from a man in his 60s with active COVID-19. The CDR3 DNA reads as TGTGCCACCAGTGACCAACCGGGACTCAACACCGGGGAGCTGTTTTTT. As protein: CATSDQPGLNTGELFF.